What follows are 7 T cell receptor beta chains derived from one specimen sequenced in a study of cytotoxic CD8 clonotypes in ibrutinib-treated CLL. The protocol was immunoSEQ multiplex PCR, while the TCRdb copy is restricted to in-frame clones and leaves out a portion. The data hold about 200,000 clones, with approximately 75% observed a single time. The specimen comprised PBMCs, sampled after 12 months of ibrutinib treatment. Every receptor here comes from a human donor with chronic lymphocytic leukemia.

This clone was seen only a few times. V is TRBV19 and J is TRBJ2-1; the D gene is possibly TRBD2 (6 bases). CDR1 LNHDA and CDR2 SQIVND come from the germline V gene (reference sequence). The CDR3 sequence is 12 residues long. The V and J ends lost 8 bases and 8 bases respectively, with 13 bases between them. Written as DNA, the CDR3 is TGTGCCAGTTCGACTAGTATGTATGAGCAGTTCTTC. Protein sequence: CASSTSMYEQFF. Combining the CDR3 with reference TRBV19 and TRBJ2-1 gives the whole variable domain DGGITQSPKYLFRKEGQNVTLSCEQNLNHDAMYWYRQDPGQGLRLIYYSQIVNDFQKGDIAEGYSVSREKKESFPLTVTSAQKNPTAFYLCASSTSMYEQFFGPGTRLTVL.

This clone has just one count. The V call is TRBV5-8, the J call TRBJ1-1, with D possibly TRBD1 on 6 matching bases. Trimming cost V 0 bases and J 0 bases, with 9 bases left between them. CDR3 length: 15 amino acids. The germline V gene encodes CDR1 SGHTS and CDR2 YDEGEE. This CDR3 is CASSLGTDMNTEAFF. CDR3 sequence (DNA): TGTGCCAGCAGCTTGGGGACAGACATGAACACTGAAGCTTTCTTT. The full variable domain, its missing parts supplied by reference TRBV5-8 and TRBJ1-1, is EAGVTQSPTHLIKTRGQQATLRCSPISGHTSVYWYQQALGLGLQFLLWYDEGEERNRGNFPPRFSGRQFPNYSSELNVNALELEDSALYLCASSLGTDMNTEAFFGQGTRLTVV.

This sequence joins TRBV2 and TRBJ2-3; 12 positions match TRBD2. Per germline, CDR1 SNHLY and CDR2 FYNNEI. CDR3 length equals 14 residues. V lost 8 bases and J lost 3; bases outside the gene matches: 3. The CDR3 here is CASWLAGGTDTQYF. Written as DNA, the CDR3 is TGTGCCAGCTGGCTAGCGGGGGGGACAGATACGCAGTATTTT.

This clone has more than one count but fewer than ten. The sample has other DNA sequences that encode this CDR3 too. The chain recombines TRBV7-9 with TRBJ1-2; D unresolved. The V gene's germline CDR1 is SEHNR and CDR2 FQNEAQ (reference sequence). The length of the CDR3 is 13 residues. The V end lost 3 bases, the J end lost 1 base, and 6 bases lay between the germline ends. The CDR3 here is CASSLSNNYGYTF. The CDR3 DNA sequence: TGTGCCAGCAGCTTGAGTAATAACTATGGCTACACCTTC.

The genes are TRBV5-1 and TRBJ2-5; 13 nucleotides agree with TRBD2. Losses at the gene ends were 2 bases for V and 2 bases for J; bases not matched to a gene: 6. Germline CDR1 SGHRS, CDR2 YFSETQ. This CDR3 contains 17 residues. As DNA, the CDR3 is TGCGCCAGCAGCTTCGGGACTAGCGGGATTAGGCAAGAGACCCAGTACTTC. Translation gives CASSFGTSGIRQETQYF.

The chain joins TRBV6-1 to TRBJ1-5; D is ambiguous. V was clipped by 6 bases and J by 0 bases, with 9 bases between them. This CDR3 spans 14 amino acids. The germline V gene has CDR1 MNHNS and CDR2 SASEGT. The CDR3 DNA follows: TGTGCCAGCAGCGTTATGGATAGCAATCAGCCCCAGCATTTT. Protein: CASSVMDSNQPQHF.

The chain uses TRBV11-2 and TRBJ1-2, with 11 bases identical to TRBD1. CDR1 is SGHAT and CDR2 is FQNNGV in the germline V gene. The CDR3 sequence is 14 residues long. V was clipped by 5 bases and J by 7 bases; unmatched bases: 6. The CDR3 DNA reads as TGTGCCAGCAGCCAGGACAGGGGGCTAGTTGGCTACACCTTC. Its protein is CASSQDRGLVGYTF.